One TCR beta chain is described in this entry. The data belong to a study of tumor-infiltrating lymphocytes in oesophageal squamous cell carcinoma. TCRdb redid the calling of the PCR reads with MiXCR, one entry per CDR3 protein. The sample holds more than 15,000 distinct CDR3 sequences, around 46% seen once. The V gene lost 7 bases and the J gene lost 2 bases, with 10 bases spanning the gap. The CDR3 runs 13 residues. Source material: normal esophageal tissue next to the tumor. The receptor comes from a female donor with esophageal squamous cell carcinoma. The V and J genes are TRBV12-3 or TRBV12-4 and TRBJ2-3; D may be TRBD2 (5 bases). In DNA form, the CDR3 reads TGTGCCAGCACCGACTACTTCACAGATACGCAGTATTTT. It is translated as CASTDYFTDTQYF.